This TCR beta chain is drawn from a study of blood T cell repertoires in COVID-19. Across the whole study: Donors in the United States, Italy and Spain gave samples during acute or convalescent COVID-19. Sources were T cells, B-cell-depleted T cells, or PBMCs; the material itself was cDNA or gDNA.

Original analysis: Reference gene primer amplification in the assay estimated nucleated cell counts. Libraries were prepared by immunoSEQ multiplex PCR; TCRdb keeps only in-frame clonotypes and omits some of them. That table is the source of V, J and clone size, and D and trimming were worked out from the DNA. The sample shows some 400,000 clones, about nine tenths of them seen only once. Study members were between about 18 and 100 years old and lived in 24 US regions. Germline CDR1 and CDR2: SGHRS and YFSETQ. This CDR3 region has 14 residues. Trimming removed 0 bases at V and 3 bases at J, with 9 bases between.

The material sequenced was PBMCs or T cells enriched from blood (not recorded which). J is TRBJ1-1 and V is TRBV5-1, with D unresolved. The sequence was obtained from a woman in her forties who had been exposed to COVID-19. The CDR3 region has the DNA TGCGCCAGCAGCTTGGGACCCCGGGACACTGAAGCTTTCTTT. Translation gives CASSLGPRDTEAFF.